This paragraph covers one TCR beta chain sequence. The data derive from a study of T cell changes during pregnancy in multiple sclerosis. Sequencing was performed with immunoSEQ multiplex PCR; in TCRdb, only in-frame clones are kept and a portion is missing. Of fewer than 110,000 clones in the sample, 85% to 95% were seen once. The CDR3 spans 15 residues. Trimming cost V 3 bases and J 2 bases; bases outside gene matches: 0. Germline CDR1 is SEHNR and CDR2 is FQNEAQ (reference sequence). The sequence came from a female donor in good health, enrolled as a control in a pregnancy study. The chain recombines TRBV7-9 with TRBJ2-5; 13 bases line up with TRBD2. The specimen comprised peripheral blood, sampled in the third trimester of pregnancy. CDR3 residues: CASSLTSGGQETQYF. CDR3 nucleotide sequence: TGTGCCAGCAGCTTGACTAGCGGGGGGCAAGAGACCCAGTACTTC.